Listed here are 8 T cell receptor beta chains from one sample, sequenced in a study of CD8+ T cells in alopecia areata. The sample's treatment: oral pan-JAK inhibitor, 5-10 mg twice daily. It was cDNA, reverse transcribed from extracted RNA, that served as the sequencing template. Data came from immunoSEQ multiplex PCR; TCRdb stores just in-frame clones and leaves some out. The sample has 200,000 to 250,000 clones; under 60% are singletons. The sequencing here drew on CD4+ T cells sorted from blood, taken at week 4, from a patient treated with tofacitinib. These receptors were collected from a human donor with alopecia areata.

The chain couples TRBV5-6 to TRBJ2-3; 7 nucleotides align to TRBD1. From germline, CDR1 is SGHDT and CDR2 YYEEEE. This CDR3 has 15 residues. The trim removed 3 bases at V and 2 bases at J, leaving 6 bases unmatched. The CDR3 loop is CASSSEQGITDTQYF. In DNA, the CDR3 is TGTGCCAGCAGCTCCGAACAGGGGATCACAGATACGCAGTATTTT.

The chain couples TRBV11-2 to TRBJ2-3, with D perhaps TRBD1 (6 bases). CDR3 length: 15 amino acids. Trimming shortened V by 5 bases and J by 1 base, and 13 bases separated the two germline ends. Germline V CDR1 and CDR2: SGHAT, FQNNGV. CDR3 region: CASSPVGAGTDTQYF. CDR3 bases: TGTGCCAGCAGCCCCGTGGGGGCCGGCACAGATACGCAGTATTTT.

The chain has TRBV9 and TRBJ1-6; D not resolved. CDR3 length: 14 residues. V was trimmed by 3 bases and J by 8 bases, leaving 12 bases between them. Germline CDR1 is SGDLS and CDR2 is YYNGEE. CDR3 sequence (DNA): TGTGCCAGCAGCGCAAAGGTCATCGATTCACCCCTCCACTTT. Its protein is CASSAKVIDSPLHF.

This clone has a single count. This chain connects TRBV4-3 to TRBJ2-7; D unresolved. The CDR3 is 15 residues long. Germline values: CDR1 LGHNA, CDR2 YSLEER. V shed 0 bases and J shed 3 bases, with 12 bases lying between them. The CDR3 nucleotides are TGCGCCAGCAGCCAAGATCAAAGTGGGATCTACGAGCAGTACTTC. Its translation: CASSQDQSGIYEQYF.

The chain carries TRBV7-2 and TRBJ2-3; D is possibly TRBD2 (7 bases). The germline CDR1 and CDR2 sequences are SGHTA and FQGNSA. Trimming removed 4 bases at V and 4 bases at J, with 18 bases between. The CDR3 is made up of 16 amino acids. The CDR3 region is CASSSAPGGPPDTQYF. The CDR3 DNA follows: TGTGCCAGCAGCTCGGCGCCCGGGGGGCCACCAGATACGCAGTATTTT.

The V and J genes are TRBV29-1 and TRBJ2-5; D possibly corresponds to TRBD1 (6 bases). The germline V gene encodes CDR1 SQVTM and CDR2 ANQGSEA. Trimming removed 4 bases at V and 1 base at J, with 25 bases between. CDR3 length equals 18 residues. The CDR3 DNA is TGCAGCGTTGCTCTGTTGTGGGGGCTGTCGGGCCTCCAAGAGACCCAGTACTTC. Its translation: CSVALLWGLSGLQETQYF.

The chain is built from TRBV29-1 and TRBJ1-5; D is undetermined. Germline V gene lookup returns CDR1 SQVTM and CDR2 ANQGSEA. The V end lost 6 bases, the J end lost 4 bases, and 10 bases lay between the germline ends. This CDR3 contains 12 residues. The CDR3 protein is CSVTQGNQPQHF. The CDR3 bases are TGCAGCGTAACGCAAGGAAATCAGCCCCAGCATTTT. Together with reference TRBV29-1 and TRBJ1-5, the CDR3 gives the full variable domain: SAVISQKPSRDICQRGTSLTIQCQVDSQVTMMFWYRQQPGQSLTLIATANQGSEATYESGFVIDKFPISRPNLTFSTLTVSNMSPEDSSIYLCSVTQGNQPQHFGDGTRLSIL.

This clone has only a few counts. The J gene is TRBJ2-3, the V gene TRBV5-8; D call uncertain. Germline V gene data show CDR1 as SGHTS and CDR2 as YDEGEE. Trimming shortened V by 2 bases and J by 6 bases, and 1 base separated the two germline ends. CDR3 size: 10 residues. The CDR3 reads CASSFDTQYF. The CDR3 nucleotides read TGTGCCAGCAGCTTCGATACGCAGTATTTT. The full variable domain, with the rest looked up from reference TRBV5-8 and TRBJ2-3, is EAGVTQSPTHLIKTRGQQATLRCSPISGHTSVYWYQQALGLGLQFLLWYDEGEERNRGNFPPRFSGRQFPNYSSELNVNALELEDSALYLCASSFDTQYFGPGTRLTVL.